The 22 T cell receptor beta chains given below trace back to one sample, sequenced in a study of PD-L1 blockade in urothelial cancer (dated by TCRdb to 2016 to 2017). This sample's time point label indicates: pretreatment peripheral blood. The library was prepared using the immunoSEQ multiplex PCR assay. TCRdb stores this immuneACCESS table with in-frame sequences only. Part of the clones is absent; in the studies checked, under half of the shortfall reflects unresolved V genes, and no reason is known for the rest. This sample comprises 50,000 or so clones, around 83% of them detected only once. The ten largest make up roughly 20% of the sample. The specimen comprised PBMCs, sampled around atezolizumab (anti-PD-L1) treatment. These receptor sequences come from a man between 60 and 75 years old with urothelial cancer.

This sequence joins TRBV7-6 and TRBJ2-1; perhaps TRBD2 as D (6 bases). V dropped 4 bases and J dropped 4 bases, with 11 bases sitting between them. The germline V gene encodes CDR1 SGHVS and CDR2 FNYEAQ. This CDR3 spans 14 amino acids. CDR3 amino acids: CASSSAEGYNEQFF. CDR3 DNA: TGTGCCAGCAGCTCTGCGGAGGGGTACAATGAGCAGTTCTTC.

The chain recombines TRBV20-1 with TRBJ1-4; tentatively, D is TRBD1 (5 bases). The CDR3 consists of 11 residues. Germline loops: CDR1 DFQATT, CDR2 SNEGSKA (reference sequence). V lost 7 bases and J 6 bases, leaving 9 bases between the germline ends. CDR3: CSVWTHEKLFF. The CDR3 bases are TGCAGTGTTTGGACACATGAAAAACTGTTTTTT.

This rearrangement joins TRBV10-1 to TRBJ2-1; a possible D gene is TRBD1 (5 bases). Trimming removed 6 bases from V and 9 bases from J, with 18 bases in between. The germline V gene has CDR1 WNHNN and CDR2 SYGVQD (reference sequence). CDR3 length: 14 residues. Here the CDR3 reads CASSRQPAWAEQFF. The DNA for the CDR3 is TGCGCCAGCAGCCGACAGCCAGCTTGGGCTGAGCAGTTCTTC.

The CDR3 sequence: CASSHALGRASPGELFF. The CDR3 bases are TGTGCCAGCAGCCACGCCCTGGGCAGGGCTTCTCCCGGGGAGCTGTTTTTT. The rearrangement joins TRBV7-9 to TRBJ2-2; D is possibly TRBD1 (5 bases). The CDR3 covers 17 residues. Germline V gene sequence: CDR1 SEHNR, CDR2 FQNEAQ (reference sequence). V shed 5 bases and J shed 6 bases, with 22 bases lying between them.

CDR3 sequence reads: CASSPRDTRRNNEQFF. CDR3 bases: TGTGCCAGCAGCCCTCGGGACACCAGAAGAAACAATGAGCAGTTCTTC. This chain connects TRBV7-2 to TRBJ2-1; tentative D call: TRBD1 (6 bases). CDR1 is SGHTA, CDR2 FQGNSA, per germline. The CDR3 sequence is 16 residues long. Deletions cut 5 bases from V and 5 bases from J, with 19 bases between. Using reference TRBV7-2 and TRBJ2-1 for the parts outside the CDR3, the full variable domain is GAGVSQSPSNKVTEKGKDVELRCDPISGHTALYWYRQSLGQGLEFLIYFQGNSAPDKSGLPSDRFSAERTGGSVSTLTIQRTQQEDSAVYLCASSPRDTRRNNEQFFGPGTRLTVL.

The gene calls are TRBV25-1 and TRBJ1-1; no clear D. V dropped 9 bases and J dropped 4 bases, with 18 bases sitting between them. CDR3 length: 14 amino acids. CDR1 is MGHDK, CDR2 SYGVNS, per germline. Written as DNA, the CDR3 is TGTGCCAGTGCATCCGGGCCGGGGTCCACTGAAGCTTTCTTT. Amino acids: CASASGPGSTEAFF.

The V and J genes are TRBV30 and TRBJ1-2; perhaps TRBD1 as D (6 bases). This CDR3 region has 14 residues. Trimming removed 2 bases from V and 7 bases from J, with 17 bases in between. The germline CDR1 and CDR2 sequences are GTSNPN and SVGIG (reference sequence). The CDR3 bases are TGTGCCTGGAGTCCGGGGACAAAGGCCGGTGGCTACACCTTC. It yields the protein CAWSPGTKAGGYTF.

The chain joins TRBV7-8 to TRBJ2-7, with D possibly being TRBD1 (5 bases). Trimming stripped 3 bases from V and 0 bases from J, with 9 bases between. Germline V gives CDR1 SGHVS, CDR2 FQNEAQ. The CDR3 contains 14 residues. CDR3 DNA: TGTGCCAGCAGCTTCTACAGGAACTCCTACGAGCAGTACTTC. This translates into CASSFYRNSYEQYF.

The chain couples TRBV4-3 to TRBJ2-3; 8 nucleotides line up with TRBD2. CDR1 is LGHNA, CDR2 YSLEER, per germline. The CDR3 contains 16 residues. Unmatched junction bases numbered 9, after V lost 5 bases and J lost 2 bases. The CDR3 protein is CASSFGSGGTTDTQYF. CDR3 in DNA: TGCGCCAGCAGCTTCGGGAGCGGGGGAACCACAGATACGCAGTATTTT.

This clone appeared a single time. The chain has TRBV19 and TRBJ1-4; weak D call: TRBD1 (6 bases). CDR3 length equals 13 residues. Germline CDR1 is LNHDA and CDR2 is SQIVND (reference sequence). Trimming pared 10 bases from V and 8 bases from J, leaving 17 bases between. CDR3 sequence: CATRRGQLEKLFF. CDR3 sequence (DNA): TGTGCCACCCGCAGGGGTCAATTGGAAAAACTGTTTTTT.

This clone was observed a few times. The chain recombines TRBV18 with TRBJ2-6, with D possibly being TRBD2 (6 bases). The CDR3 extends over 17 amino acids. Germline CDR1 KGHSH, CDR2 LQKENI. V dropped 2 bases and J dropped 4 bases, with 15 bases sitting between them. In DNA form, the CDR3 reads TGTGCCAGCTCACCATTTACGGGAGATAGAGGGGCCAACGTCCTGACTTTC. This gives the protein CASSPFTGDRGANVLTF.

This rearrangement joins TRBV7-9 to TRBJ2-7; D ambiguous. Germline V gives CDR1 SEHNR, CDR2 FQNEAQ (reference sequence). The CDR3 has 14 residues. V was clipped by 5 bases and J by 1 base, with 12 bases between them. The CDR3, as DNA: TGTGCCAGCAGCCGGATGCCGGAGTCCTACGAGCAGTACTTC. Its translation is CASSRMPESYEQYF.

J is TRBJ2-3 and V is TRBV7-9, with 8 bases that match TRBD1. The CDR3 covers 16 residues. Germline V gives CDR1 SEHNR, CDR2 FQNEAQ (reference sequence). The J segment lost 3 bases and the V segment lost 5 bases, leaving 10 bases of the junction unmatched. CDR3 residues: CASSRIGQGITDTQYF. The CDR3 bases are TGTGCCAGCAGCCGAATAGGACAGGGAATAACAGATACGCAGTATTTT.

V is TRBV6-5 and J is TRBJ2-7; weak D call: TRBD1 (6 bases). Trimming cost V 2 bases and J 3 bases, with 11 bases left between them. This CDR3 comprises 14 residues. The germline V gene encodes CDR1 MNHEY and CDR2 SVGAGI. CDR3 in amino acids: CASSYVQGRYEQYF. As DNA, the CDR3 is TGTGCCAGCAGTTACGTCCAGGGGCGCTACGAGCAGTACTTC.

The rearrangement joins TRBV29-1 to TRBJ1-1; TRBD1 agrees at 7 bases. The V gene's germline CDR1 is SQVTM and CDR2 ANQGSEA. V shed 5 bases, J shed 4 bases, and the junction held 10 bases outside the gene matches. The CDR3 is 14 amino acids. CDR3 coding DNA: TGCAGCGTTCCCCGGAGGGGGCTTGGCACTGAAGCTTTCTTT. Protein product: CSVPRRGLGTEAFF.

The gene calls are TRBV14 and TRBJ1-6; 8 nucleotides match TRBD1. V lost 4 bases and J lost 10; bases outside the gene matches: 9. Germline assignment: CDR1 SGHDN and CDR2 FVKESK. The CDR3 runs to 15 residues. CDR3 nucleotide sequence: TGTGCCAGCAGCCCCGACAGGGGAAGGTGGTCACCCCTCCACTTT. It specifies CASSPDRGRWSPLHF.

The chain combines TRBV2 with TRBJ2-5; perhaps TRBD1 as D (6 bases). CDR3 length: 15 residues. Per the germline V gene, CDR1 is SNHLY and CDR2 is FYNNEI. V lost 10 bases to trimming and J lost 5 bases, with 23 bases between them. The CDR3 reads CATSDFLTGTETQYF. The CDR3 bases are TGTGCCACCTCCGACTTCCTCACAGGGACGGAGACCCAGTACTTC.

The genes are TRBV7-6 and TRBJ1-1, with D possibly matching TRBD1 (6 bases). CDR3 length equals 13 residues. Trimming took off 5 bases at V and 2 bases at J, with 9 bases between the two ends. CDR1 is SGHVS, CDR2 FNYEAQ, per germline. The CDR3 coding sequence is TGTGCCAGCAGCGGACAGAAAAACACTGAAGCTTTCTTT. Its translation is CASSGQKNTEAFF.

This chain joins TRBV11-2 and TRBJ2-5; D gene unclear. The CDR3 spans 14 residues. V was shortened by 0 bases and J by 4 bases, with 9 bases between the two germline ends. Germline V gene lookup returns CDR1 SGHAT and CDR2 FQNNGV. CDR3 bases: TGTGCCAGCAGCTTAGAGTCCTCGGGAGAGACCCAGTACTTC. As protein: CASSLESSGETQYF.

The chain combines TRBV28 with TRBJ2-1; 12 bases are a match to TRBD2. V shed 2 bases, J shed 7 bases, and the junction held 6 bases outside the gene matches. The CDR3 is 16 amino acids. Germline CDR1 is MDHEN and CDR2 is SYDVKM. The CDR3: CASSLGLAGGKNEQFF. The CDR3 DNA reads TGTGCCAGCAGTTTAGGGCTAGCGGGAGGGAAAAATGAGCAGTTCTTC.

This sequence joins TRBV10-3 and TRBJ1-4; D is unclear. CDR1 is ENHRY and CDR2 is SYGVKD in the germline V gene. V was shortened by 3 bases and J by 5 bases, with 7 bases between the two germline ends. The CDR3 length is 13 residues. CDR3 residues: CAISDGRNEKLFF. CDR3 coding DNA: TGTGCCATCAGTGACGGTAGAAATGAAAAACTGTTTTTT.

V gene TRBV12-5 combines with J gene TRBJ1-5; possibly TRBD1 for D (6 bases). Trimming cost V 6 bases and J 3 bases, with 15 bases left between them. CDR1 and CDR2 (germline): LGHNT, FRNRAP. CDR3 length equals 15 residues. CDR3 coding DNA: TGTGCTAGTGGCCAGGACACAGGGATCAATCAGCCCCAGCATTTT. This translates into CASGQDTGINQPQHF.